Included here is one TCR beta chain sequence, with context. Its antigen remains unknown. The CDR3 contains 14 residues. The V and J ends lost 1 base and 6 bases respectively, with 10 bases between them. Looked up from germline, CDR1 is LNHDA and CDR2 is SQIVND (reference sequence). The data were taken from a study of T cells in localized non-small cell lung cancer. Points from the study as a whole: As only one tumor region underwent sequencing, heterogeneity remains possible. Of the tissues analyzed, uninvolved adjacent lung showed maximal T cell clonality, greater than tumor.

The table came from immunoSEQ multiplex PCR; TCRdb's copy has only in-frame clones and leaves some out. Of approximately 28,000 clones detected, around 82% appear once; the ten largest clones hold 5% to 6.5%. This chain uses TRBV19 with TRBJ2-4, with a possible D match to TRBD1 (5 bases). Sequencing used peripheral blood mononuclear cells, obtained before any cancer treatment. The receptor's source is a man between 40 and 70 years old with stage III lung adenocarcinoma. CDR3 in amino acids: CASSIGPGPNIQYF. DNA of the CDR3: TGTGCCAGTAGTATAGGCCCAGGGCCAAACATTCAGTACTTC.